Listed below are T cell receptor beta chains from one sample, sequenced in a study of shared clonotypes between healthy human individuals. TCRdb's table, derived via immunoSEQ multiplex PCR, lists solely in-frame clones and lacks some. The sample yields roughly 2,500,000 clones, 90% to 95% seen once. Sequencing used naive CD4+ T cells from PBMCs. These receptors came from a young man in good health. Some clones in this sample may be carry-over from other donors' samples. Both conserved end residues are part of each CDR3. The order of the fields is J gene, clone size, V gene, D gene, CDR3 DNA, CDR3 protein. A D gene is named only where the DNA matches it firmly. Not every row has a clone size; where given, it reads once, few, many or a size class.

j_gene: TRBJ2-7
abundance: -
v_gene: TRBV9
d_gene: TRBD2
CDR3nt: TGTGCCAGCAGCGTAGGGGGGAGGGTTAGCGGGAGCGAGCAGTACTTC
CDR3aa: CASSVGGRVSGSEQYF

j_gene: TRBJ1-5
abundance: -
v_gene: TRBV6-5
d_gene: -
CDR3nt: TGTGCCAGCAGCCCCTCAGGGTCGGGCAATCAGCCCCAGCATTTT
CDR3aa: CASSPSGSGNQPQHF

j_gene: TRBJ1-2
abundance: -
v_gene: TRBV5-1
d_gene: -
CDR3nt: TGCGCCAGCAGCGGGTTCGGCTATGGCTACACCTTC
CDR3aa: CASSGFGYGYTF

j_gene: TRBJ1-4
abundance: -
v_gene: TRBV7-2
d_gene: -
CDR3nt: TGTGCCAGCAGACGCTCCCGGGCGTTCACTAATGAAAAACTGTTTTTT
CDR3aa: CASRRSRAFTNEKLFF

j_gene: TRBJ1-1
abundance: -
v_gene: TRBV9
d_gene: -
CDR3nt: TGTGCCAGCAGCACGGGACCGAACACTGAAGCTTTCTTT
CDR3aa: CASSTGPNTEAFF

j_gene: TRBJ2-1
abundance: -
v_gene: TRBV9
d_gene: TRBD1
CDR3nt: TGTGCCAGCAGCGTAGTTCAGGGGGCGGGTGAGCAGTTCTTC
CDR3aa: CASSVVQGAGEQFF

j_gene: TRBJ2-5
abundance: -
v_gene: TRBV18
d_gene: -
CDR3nt: TGTGCCAGCTCACCACCCGTAGAGACCCAGTACTTC
CDR3aa: CASSPPVETQYF

j_gene: TRBJ2-7
abundance: -
v_gene: TRBV7-2
d_gene: TRBD2
CDR3nt: TGTGCCAGCAGCTTAGTGGCGGGAGCTGCCTACGAGCAGTACTTC
CDR3aa: CASSLVAGAAYEQYF

j_gene: TRBJ2-7
abundance: -
v_gene: TRBV4-2
d_gene: TRBD1
CDR3nt: TGTGCCAGCAGCCGTACTAGGGACAGGGGGCCCCTATTTACCTACGAGCAGTACTTC
CDR3aa: CASSRTRDRGPLFTYEQYF

j_gene: TRBJ2-5
abundance: -
v_gene: TRBV9
d_gene: TRBD1
CDR3nt: TGTGCCAGCAGCGTAGGTAACAGGGGGTCGGAGACCCAGTACTTC
CDR3aa: CASSVGNRGSETQYF

j_gene: TRBJ2-1
abundance: -
v_gene: TRBV5-6
d_gene: TRBD2
CDR3nt: TGTGCCAGCAGCGGCGGGACTAGCGGGAGGGTTTCTGAGCAGTTCTTC
CDR3aa: CASSGGTSGRVSEQFF

j_gene: TRBJ2-1
abundance: -
v_gene: TRBV15
d_gene: -
CDR3nt: TGTGCCACCAGCAGGGAGGTTGGGTCCTACAATGAGCAGTTCTTC
CDR3aa: CATSREVGSYNEQFF

j_gene: TRBJ2-7
abundance: -
v_gene: TRBV7-2
d_gene: -
CDR3nt: TGTGCCAGCAGCTTATATAACGGTCTGGCCCACGAGCAGTACTTC
CDR3aa: CASSLYNGLAHEQYF

j_gene: TRBJ2-1
abundance: -
v_gene: TRBV21-1
d_gene: -
CDR3nt: TGTGCCAGCTGCGGGGGGCGCAGGGATTCGGATGAGCAGTTCTTC
CDR3aa: CASCGGRRDSDEQFF

j_gene: TRBJ1-1
abundance: -
v_gene: TRBV4-1
d_gene: -
CDR3nt: TGCGCCAGCAGCCAAGTACAAAAGAATGAAGCTTTCTTT
CDR3aa: CASSQVQKNEAFF

j_gene: TRBJ2-7
abundance: -
v_gene: TRBV27
d_gene: TRBD2
CDR3nt: TGTGCCAGCAGTCCGGGGACTAGCGGGTACGAGCAGTACTTC
CDR3aa: CASSPGTSGYEQYF

j_gene: TRBJ1-5
abundance: -
v_gene: TRBV15
d_gene: -
CDR3nt: TGTGCCACCAGCAGAGAGAGCAATCAGCCCCAGCATTTT
CDR3aa: CATSRESNQPQHF

j_gene: TRBJ1-1
abundance: -
v_gene: TRBV6-1
d_gene: TRBD1
CDR3nt: TGTGCCAGCGCCCAGGGACAGGGGACTGAAGCTTTCTTT
CDR3aa: CASAQGQGTEAFF

j_gene: TRBJ1-5
abundance: once
v_gene: TRBV19
d_gene: -
CDR3nt: TGTGCCAGTAGTACCCCCGGGGGATATCAGCCCCAGCATTTT
CDR3aa: CASSTPGGYQPQHF

j_gene: TRBJ2-1
abundance: -
v_gene: TRBV7-2
d_gene: TRBD2
CDR3nt: TGTGCCAGCAGCCCCCGGTCCGCTCTAGCGGGACAATACAATGAGCAGTTCTTC
CDR3aa: CASSPRSALAGQYNEQFF

j_gene: TRBJ1-6
abundance: -
v_gene: TRBV30
d_gene: TRBD1
CDR3nt: TGTGCCTGGGGGATCCAGGGGGCTAATTCACCCCTCCACTTT
CDR3aa: CAWGIQGANSPLHF

j_gene: TRBJ1-2
abundance: once
v_gene: TRBV6-1
d_gene: TRBD1
CDR3nt: TGTGCCAGCAGTGCCCGACAGGGGCCAGAATATGGCTACACCTTC
CDR3aa: CASSARQGPEYGYTF

j_gene: TRBJ1-1
abundance: -
v_gene: TRBV20-1
d_gene: -
CDR3nt: TGCAGTGCTAGAGTGTCGAGTGAAGCTTTCTTT
CDR3aa: CSARVSSEAFF

j_gene: TRBJ1-2
abundance: -
v_gene: TRBV7-9
d_gene: -
CDR3nt: TGTGCCAGCAGCGACGCCCAGGGGCCGTGGGTTCGCGGCTACACCTTC
CDR3aa: CASSDAQGPWVRGYTF

j_gene: TRBJ2-3
abundance: -
v_gene: TRBV28
d_gene: -
CDR3nt: TGTGCCAGCAACCCGTGGGGCACAGATACGCAGTATTTT
CDR3aa: CASNPWGTDTQYF

j_gene: TRBJ2-2
abundance: -
v_gene: TRBV29-1
d_gene: TRBD1
CDR3nt: TGCAGCGCCGAGGGGCAGGGGGCTAGTGGGGAGCTGTTTTTT
CDR3aa: CSAEGQGASGELFF

j_gene: TRBJ1-1
abundance: -
v_gene: TRBV7-3
d_gene: -
CDR3nt: TGTGCCAGCAGCTTAAGATCTCTCCGCAGGGTGAACACTGAAGCTTTCTTT
CDR3aa: CASSLRSLRRVNTEAFF

j_gene: TRBJ2-1
abundance: -
v_gene: TRBV7-3
d_gene: -
CDR3nt: TGTGCCAGCAGCCCGGGCGAAGCCTACAATGAGCAGTTCTTC
CDR3aa: CASSPGEAYNEQFF

j_gene: TRBJ2-5
abundance: -
v_gene: TRBV6-5
d_gene: -
CDR3nt: TGTGCCAGCGCAACTCGGGGATCCGTGACCCAGTACTTC
CDR3aa: CASATRGSVTQYF

j_gene: TRBJ1-2
abundance: -
v_gene: TRBV6-6
d_gene: -
CDR3nt: TGTGCCAGCAGTACCTCCCAGGGGACTAACTATGGCTACACCTTC
CDR3aa: CASSTSQGTNYGYTF

j_gene: TRBJ1-2
abundance: -
v_gene: TRBV28
d_gene: -
CDR3nt: TGTGCCAGCAGACCGGGCCTTGACTATGGCTACACCTTC
CDR3aa: CASRPGLDYGYTF

j_gene: TRBJ2-7
abundance: -
v_gene: TRBV29-1
d_gene: -
CDR3nt: TGCAGCGTTGCCTACGGGGGTTCCTACGAGCAGTACTTC
CDR3aa: CSVAYGGSYEQYF

j_gene: TRBJ2-3
abundance: -
v_gene: TRBV4-2
d_gene: TRBD1
CDR3nt: TGTGCCAGCAGCCCCGGGGACAGGGGGAGCACAGATACGCAGTATTTT
CDR3aa: CASSPGDRGSTDTQYF

j_gene: TRBJ2-7
abundance: -
v_gene: TRBV28
d_gene: TRBD1
CDR3nt: TGTGCCAGTGCGGACAGGGACTCCTACGAGCAGTACTTC
CDR3aa: CASADRDSYEQYF

j_gene: TRBJ1-1
abundance: -
v_gene: TRBV6-1
d_gene: -
CDR3nt: TGTGCCAGCAGGACTAGGGTCATACAGAACACTGAAGCTTTCTTT
CDR3aa: CASRTRVIQNTEAFF

j_gene: TRBJ2-5
abundance: -
v_gene: TRBV10-3
d_gene: -
CDR3nt: TGTGCCACTGGCAACGGGAGAATGGCCCAGTACTTC
CDR3aa: CATGNGRMAQYF

j_gene: TRBJ1-4
abundance: -
v_gene: TRBV5-1
d_gene: -
CDR3nt: TGCGCCAGCAGCTTTACAGGAGGCACTAATGAAAAACTGTTTTTT
CDR3aa: CASSFTGGTNEKLFF